The clone carrying this TCR beta chain turned up a few times. Its cognate antigen is unknown. A read error may be the cause here, since a much bigger clone is one base away. Germline CDR1 is MNHNY and CDR2 is SVGAGI (reference sequence). The trim removed 4 bases at V and 11 bases at J, leaving 11 bases unmatched. The CDR3 sequence is 15 residues long. This entry is derived from a study of blood T cells in healthy people across ages. Study context: Roughly one uniquely barcoded beta molecule per two T cells was captured. Findings of the study overall: Age showed a roughly linear inverse relationship with TCR beta diversity per million T cells. The study lacked donor CMV status, which possibly confounded expanded clonotype changes.

A sample-barcoded 5' primer and a J-beta primer mix were used in a second PCR of roughly 7 to 11 cycles. Through a template-switch adaptor with 12 random nucleotides, each cDNA molecule received a tag. Each CDR3 protein is one row after TCRdb ran MiXCR on the 5' RACE reads. The data hold roughly 680,000 distinct CDR3 sequences, with over 40% observed a single time. Sequencing input: blood. This chain joins TRBV6-6 and TRBJ2-5; 12 bases agree with TRBD1. This TCR was sampled from a woman aged 80 or over in good health. The CDR3 here is CASSSGTGGFTEQYF. CDR3 nucleotides: TGTGCCAGCAGTTCCGGGACAGGGGGCTTCACTGAGCAGTACTTC.